This entry features one T cell receptor (beta chain) sequence. This entry is derived from a study of glioma-infiltrating T cells after dendritic cell vaccination. The primer mix had 60 V beta and 13 J beta primers. Assay used: immunoSEQ multiplex PCR; TCRdb lists only in-frame clones, some missing. The sample includes about 64,000 clones, more than 75% of them seen just once. Germline trimming cut 6 bases from V and 2 bases from J; bases unmatched to any gene: 17. CDR3 length: 17 amino acids. Germline CDR1 reads GTSNPN; CDR2 reads SVGIG (reference sequence). Time point of the sample: after dendritic cell vaccination, including at tumor progression/relapse.

The sequencing used blood, collected after dendritic cell vaccination. V usage is TRBV30 and J usage is TRBJ2-5, with TRBD2 matching 8 bases. The receptor was derived from a human donor with glioblastoma. The CDR3 loop is CACGGGRLSRSQETQYF. The CDR3 DNA reads TGTGCCTGCGGGGGGGGAAGACTTTCCCGGTCACAAGAGACCCAGTACTTC.